A single sample gave rise to the 27 T cell receptor beta chains below, sequenced in a study of blood T cell repertoires in COVID-19 (dated by TCRdb to about 2020). The library came from the immunoSEQ multiplex PCR assay. Imported from immuneACCESS, the table was reduced by TCRdb to in-frame sequences with V and J called. These copies leave out some clones; in studies compared against another copy, an unresolved V gene accounts for under half, and the cause of the remainder is not known. The sample table records a few hundred thousand clones; around 86% of these occur just once. The top ten clonotypes cover less than 3% of the sample. The sequencing sample was made of peripheral blood. The receptor source for this set is a woman in her thirties with active or convalescent COVID-19.

The count of this clone is one. The chain is built from TRBV5-1 and TRBJ1-6, with D possibly being TRBD1 (6 bases). This CDR3 contains 15 residues. Per the germline V gene, CDR1 is SGHRS and CDR2 is YFSETQ. Trimming pared 5 bases from V and 8 bases from J, leaving 17 bases between. The CDR3 here is CASRPERGGHSPLHF. The CDR3 bases are TGCGCCAGCAGACCCGAGCGGGGGGGCCATTCACCCCTCCACTTT.

V is TRBV20-1 and J is TRBJ2-6; D gene ambiguous. The germline CDR1 and CDR2 sequences are DFQATT and SNEGSKA (reference sequence). Between the trimmed V and J ends, which lost 3 bases and 4 bases, there was a span of 10 bases. This CDR3 is 14 amino acids long. In DNA form, the CDR3 reads TGCAGTGCTAGTCGAGGTGCAGGGGCCAACGTCCTGACTTTC. This translates into CSASRGAGANVLTF.

The chain carries TRBV11-2 and TRBJ2-5, with TRBD2 identical over 11 bases. V was clipped by 5 bases and J by 0 bases; unmatched bases: 5. This CDR3 is built from 16 residues. Per the germline V gene, CDR1 is SGHAT and CDR2 is FQNNGV. The CDR3: CASSPWTSGYQETQYF. The DNA for the CDR3 is TGTGCCAGCAGCCCGTGGACTAGCGGGTACCAAGAGACCCAGTACTTC.

V gene TRBV9 combines with J gene TRBJ1-2; 9 nucleotides match TRBD1. Losses at the gene ends were 6 bases for V and 2 bases for J; bases not matched to a gene: 8. The CDR3 runs to 15 residues. In germline, CDR1 is SGDLS, CDR2 YYNGEE. The CDR3 region has the DNA TGTGCCAGCACCGAGGGACAGGGACCCAACTATGGCTACACCTTC. It encodes CASTEGQGPNYGYTF.

The rearrangement links TRBV4-3 to TRBJ2-3, with 9 nucleotides matching TRBD2. The CDR3 extends over 16 amino acids. V lost 4 bases to trimming and J lost 0 bases; unmatched junction nucleotides: 5. Germline V gene data show CDR1 as LGHNA and CDR2 as YSLEER. The CDR3 here is CASSLELAGSTDTQYF. CDR3 DNA sequence: TGCGCCAGCAGCCTTGAGCTAGCGGGGAGCACAGATACGCAGTATTTT.

The chain is built from TRBV7-2 and TRBJ2-7, with D possibly being TRBD1 (5 bases). Trimming cost V 0 bases and J 0 bases, with 9 bases left between them. The CDR3 sequence is 15 residues long. Germline CDR1 and CDR2: SGHTA and FQGNSA. The CDR3 sequence: CASSLAGAPSYEQYF. The CDR3 nucleotides read TGTGCCAGCAGCTTAGCAGGGGCCCCCTCCTACGAGCAGTACTTC.

The V gene is TRBV6-5, the J gene TRBJ1-5; D is undetermined. The CDR3 is 15 residues long. With 8 bases removed from V and 0 bases from J, the gap between germline ends came to 14 bases. CDR1 is MNHEY, CDR2 SVGAGI, per germline. CDR3 DNA: TGTGCCAGCGAGGGATTTTCCTATAGCAATCAGCCCCAGCATTTT. As protein: CASEGFSYSNQPQHF.

The rearrangement uses TRBV28 and TRBJ1-2, with D maybe TRBD1 (5 bases). The CDR3 totals 14 residues. Germline lookup yields CDR1 MDHEN and CDR2 SYDVKM. The V end was cut by 5 bases, the J end by 8 bases, with 18 bases between. CDR3 DNA sequence: TGTGCCAGCAGTCTGTGGGGCTCTCGGTGGGGCTACACCTTC. This codes for CASSLWGSRWGYTF.

The J gene is TRBJ2-7, the V gene TRBV5-1, with 7 bases fitting TRBD1. Germline trimming cut 3 bases from V and 3 bases from J; bases unmatched to any gene: 3. This CDR3 region has 13 residues. Germline V gene lookup returns CDR1 SGHRS and CDR2 YFSETQ. The CDR3 protein is CASSSTGIYEQYF. In nucleotides, the CDR3 is TGCGCCAGCAGCTCGACAGGGATCTACGAGCAGTACTTC.

For this clone: Different DNA sequences within this sample yield the same CDR3. The chain joins TRBV3-1 (or the pseudogene TRBV3-2) to TRBJ1-4; unclear D gene. Trimming took 0 bases from V and 1 from J, leaving 9 bases between them. The CDR3 consists of 16 residues. Germline V gene data show CDR1 as LGHDT and CDR2 as YNNKEL (reference sequence). The CDR3 spells CASSQDTGRTNEKLFF. CDR3 DNA: TGTGCCAGCAGCCAAGATACGGGGAGAACTAATGAAAAACTGTTTTTT.

The V and J genes are TRBV19 and TRBJ1-1; TRBD1 matches at 12 bases. V trimming: 6 bases; J trimming: 5 bases; junction bases outside the gene matches: 7. From germline, CDR1 is LNHDA and CDR2 SQIVND (reference sequence). The CDR3 sequence is 15 residues long. The CDR3 is CASRGGQGARTEAFF. In nucleotides, the CDR3 is TGTGCCAGTAGAGGGGGACAGGGGGCTCGAACTGAAGCTTTCTTT. Based on the CDR3 plus reference TRBV19 and TRBJ1-1, the full variable domain is DGGITQSPKYLFRKEGQNVTLSCEQNLNHDAMYWYRQDPGQGLRLIYYSQIVNDFQKGDIAEGYSVSREKKESFPLTVTSAQKNPTAFYLCASRGGQGARTEAFFGQGTRLTVV.

This chain uses TRBV3-1 (or the pseudogene TRBV3-2) with TRBJ2-1; 10 positions agree with TRBD2. Looked up from germline, CDR1 is LGHDT and CDR2 is YNNKEL (reference sequence). The CDR3 has 15 amino acids. Germline trimming cut 4 bases from V and 9 bases from J; bases unmatched to any gene: 9. CDR3 in amino acids: CASSPPLAGAGEQFF. Written as DNA, the CDR3 is TGTGCCAGCAGCCCCCCCCTAGCGGGGGCTGGTGAGCAGTTCTTC.

The chain uses TRBV5-1 and TRBJ2-3; 11 bases align to TRBD2. There are 14 residues in the CDR3. With V trimmed by 4 bases and J by 6 bases, 4 bases remained unmatched. Germline-derived CDR1 and CDR2 are SGHRS and YFSETQ. The CDR3 region has the DNA TGCGCCAGCAGCCTAGCGGGGGGCCTGGATACGCAGTATTTT. Amino acid sequence: CASSLAGGLDTQYF.

This sequence joins TRBV5-1 and TRBJ2-7; D unclear. The CDR3 is 14 residues long. Germline V CDR1 and CDR2: SGHRS, YFSETQ. Trimming left V 1 base short and J 2 bases short, with 10 bases between. The CDR3 region is CASSLTAGTYEQYF. The CDR3 nucleotides are TGCGCCAGCAGCTTGACTGCAGGAACCTACGAGCAGTACTTC.

CDR3 residues: CASSPIFSYNSPLHF. CDR3 in DNA: TGTGCCAGCAGCCCTATTTTTTCCTATAATTCACCCCTCCACTTT. The chain joins TRBV7-2 to TRBJ1-6; D remains unclear. The ends were cut back, 5 bases at V and 1 base at J, with 9 bases in the middle. Germline CDR1 and CDR2: SGHTA and FQGNSA. The CDR3 extends over 15 amino acids.

CDR3 loop: CASSVSGAYTDTQYF. CDR3 coding DNA: TGCGCCAGCAGCGTGAGCGGGGCCTACACAGATACGCAGTATTTT. The chain couples TRBV5-1 to TRBJ2-3, with 7 positions matching TRBD2. The trim removed 4 bases at V and 2 bases at J, leaving 7 bases unmatched. CDR1 SGHRS and CDR2 YFSETQ come from the germline V gene. The CDR3 consists of 15 residues. The complete variable domain, with remaining parts taken from reference TRBV5-1 and TRBJ2-3, reads KAGVTQTPRYLIKTRGQQVTLSCSPISGHRSVSWYQQTPGQGLQFLFEYFSETQRNKGNFPGRFSGRQFSNSRSEMNVSTLELGDSALYLCASSVSGAYTDTQYFGPGTRLTVL.

A single count supports this clone. The rearrangement uses TRBV3-1 (or the pseudogene TRBV3-2) and TRBJ1-2; D perhaps matches TRBD1 (5 bases). Germline CDR1 LGHDT, CDR2 YNNKEL (reference sequence). The ends were cut back, 2 bases at V and 2 bases at J, with 9 bases in the middle. This CDR3 comprises 14 residues. The CDR3 loop is CASSQMAGNYGYTF. The CDR3 nucleotides read TGTGCCAGCAGCCAAATGGCAGGGAACTATGGCTACACCTTC.

The V call is TRBV7-7, the J call TRBJ1-4; the match to TRBD1 covers 7 bases. The length of the CDR3 is 14 residues. Germline values: CDR1 SSHAT, CDR2 FNYEAQ (reference sequence). CDR3 nucleotides: TGTGCTAGCGGCCCCACAGGGGCCCCTGAAAAACTGTTTTTT. Its translation is CASGPTGAPEKLFF.

V and J are TRBV24-1 and TRBJ2-1; a possible D gene is TRBD2 (6 bases). Germline lookup yields CDR1 KGHDR and CDR2 SFDVKD. The CDR3 loop spans 15 amino acids. V dropped 4 bases and J dropped 7 bases, with 16 bases sitting between them. In nucleotides, the CDR3 is TGTGCCACCAGTGAGGACGCAAGGGCGGGGAATGAGCAGTTCTTC. Its protein is CATSEDARAGNEQFF.

The J gene is TRBJ2-3, the V gene TRBV7-9; 13 bases are a match to TRBD2. The CDR3 is 17 residues long. Germline V gives CDR1 SEHNR, CDR2 FQNEAQ (reference sequence). The trim removed 5 bases at V and 0 bases at J, leaving 5 bases unmatched. CDR3 bases: TGTGCCAGCAGCGGTGGGGGACTAGCGGGGAGCACAGATACGCAGTATTTT. Protein product: CASSGGGLAGSTDTQYF. The full variable domain, rest sourced from reference TRBV7-9 and TRBJ2-3, is DTGVSQNPRHKITKRGQNVTFRCDPISEHNRLYWYRQTLGQGPEFLTYFQNEAQLEKSRLLSDRFSAERPKGSFSTLEIQRTEQGDSAMYLCASSGGGLAGSTDTQYFGPGTRLTVL.

The rearrangement uses TRBV2 and TRBJ1-3; weak D call: TRBD1 (6 bases). Germline CDR1 reads SNHLY; CDR2 reads FYNNEI. Trimming pared 6 bases from V and 4 bases from J, leaving 19 bases between. This CDR3 contains 16 residues. CDR3 DNA: TGTGCCAGCAGGGTGGACAGCCGGTCGTCAGGAAACACCATATATTTT. This translates into CASRVDSRSSGNTIYF.

The chain employs TRBV7-3 and TRBJ2-1; TRBD1 matches 11 bases. The J segment lost 9 bases and the V segment lost 5 bases, leaving 6 bases of the junction unmatched. The CDR3 consists of 14 residues. Germline-derived CDR1 and CDR2 are SGHTA and FQGTGA. The CDR3 DNA reads as TGTGCCAGCAGCCTGGGGACAGGGGGAGGTGAGCAGTTCTTC. Its protein is CASSLGTGGGEQFF.

The CDR3 reads CASSQDVVLGGVLFF. CDR3 bases: TGTGCCAGCAGCCAAGACGTGGTCCTCGGAGGAGTTCTGTTTTTT. The V call is TRBV3-1 (or the pseudogene TRBV3-2), the J call TRBJ1-4, with D uncertain. The CDR3 contains 15 residues. CDR1 and CDR2 from the germline V gene are LGHDT and YNNKEL (reference sequence). Trimming removed 0 bases at V and 14 bases at J, with 19 bases between.

V gene TRBV5-1 combines with J gene TRBJ2-7, with unresolved D. This CDR3 spans 12 amino acids. CDR1 is SGHRS, CDR2 YFSETQ, per germline. Trimming removed 5 bases at V and 0 bases at J, with 6 bases between. The CDR3 loop is CASRAASYEQYF. In nucleotides, the CDR3 is TGCGCCAGCAGAGCCGCCTCCTACGAGCAGTACTTC.

The sample holds a few counts of this clone. The genes are TRBV27 and TRBJ2-7; possibly TRBD1 for D (6 bases). V gave up 5 bases and J gave up 6 bases, with 14 bases separating them. The CDR3 is 13 residues long. Germline assignment: CDR1 MNHEY and CDR2 SMNVEV (reference sequence). The CDR3 region is CASSINRESEQYF. CDR3 nucleotides: TGTGCCAGCAGTATAAACAGGGAGTCCGAGCAGTACTTC.

This chain links TRBV15 with TRBJ2-7, with a weak D call TRBD2 (5 bases). There are 12 residues in the CDR3. Germline lookup yields CDR1 LNHNV and CDR2 YYDKDF (reference sequence). Trimming removed 1 base from V and 5 bases from J, with 6 bases in between. The CDR3 coding sequence is TGTGCCACCAGCAGAGCCGGGGACGAGCAGTACTTC. Its protein is CATSRAGDEQYF.

The V and J genes are TRBV3-1 (or the pseudogene TRBV3-2) and TRBJ1-1; D not resolved. Germline V gives CDR1 LGHDT, CDR2 YNNKEL (reference sequence). Between the trimmed V and J ends, which lost 2 bases and 5 bases, there was a span of 15 bases. CDR3 length: 15 residues. CDR3 residues: CASSQFWAGKTEAFF. In DNA form, the CDR3 reads TGTGCCAGCAGCCAATTCTGGGCGGGGAAAACTGAAGCTTTCTTT.